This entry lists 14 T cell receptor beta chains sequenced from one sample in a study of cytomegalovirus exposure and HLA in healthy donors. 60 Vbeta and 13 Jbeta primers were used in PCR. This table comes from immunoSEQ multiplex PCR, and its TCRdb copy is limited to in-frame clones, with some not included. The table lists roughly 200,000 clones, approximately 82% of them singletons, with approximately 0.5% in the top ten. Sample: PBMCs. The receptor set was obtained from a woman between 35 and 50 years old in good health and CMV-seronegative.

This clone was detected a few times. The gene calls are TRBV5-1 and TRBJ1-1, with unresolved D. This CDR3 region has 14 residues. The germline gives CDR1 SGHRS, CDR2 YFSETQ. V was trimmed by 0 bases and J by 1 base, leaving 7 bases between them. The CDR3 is CASSLAQSNTEAFF. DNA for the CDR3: TGCGCCAGCAGCTTGGCCCAGTCGAACACTGAAGCTTTCTTT. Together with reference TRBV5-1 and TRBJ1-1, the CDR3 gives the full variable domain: KAGVTQTPRYLIKTRGQQVTLSCSPISGHRSVSWYQQTPGQGLQFLFEYFSETQRNKGNFPGRFSGRQFSNSRSEMNVSTLELGDSALYLCASSLAQSNTEAFFGQGTRLTVV.

The CDR3 DNA follows: TGCGCCAGCAGCTTCGACCTGGGACAGGGCGTGGGCGAGCAGTACTTC. It is translated as CASSFDLGQGVGEQYF. The chain employs TRBV5-1 and TRBJ2-7; 9 bases map to TRBD1. V gave up 2 bases and J gave up 6 bases; unmatched junction bases: 12. CDR1 SGHRS and CDR2 YFSETQ come from the germline V gene. This CDR3 region has 16 residues.

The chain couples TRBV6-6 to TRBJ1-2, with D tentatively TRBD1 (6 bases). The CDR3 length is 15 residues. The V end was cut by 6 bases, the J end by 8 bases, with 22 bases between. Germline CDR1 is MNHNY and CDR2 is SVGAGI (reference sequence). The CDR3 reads CASRSTQGPGIGYTF. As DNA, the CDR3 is TGTGCCAGCAGGTCGACACAGGGCCCTGGGATCGGCTACACCTTC.

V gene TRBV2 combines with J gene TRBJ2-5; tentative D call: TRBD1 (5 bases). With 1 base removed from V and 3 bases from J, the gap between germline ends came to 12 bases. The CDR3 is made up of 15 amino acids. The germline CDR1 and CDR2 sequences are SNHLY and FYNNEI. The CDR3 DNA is TGTGCCAGCAGTGAAGGGGTGACAGCAAAAGAGACCCAGTACTTC. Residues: CASSEGVTAKETQYF.

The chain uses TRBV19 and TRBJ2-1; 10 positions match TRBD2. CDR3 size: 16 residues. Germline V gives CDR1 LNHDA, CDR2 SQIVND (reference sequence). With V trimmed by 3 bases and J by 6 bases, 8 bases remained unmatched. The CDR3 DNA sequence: TGTGCCAGTAGTATGGCCGCTAGCGGGGGCCGCAATGAGCAGTTCTTC. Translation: CASSMAASGGRNEQFF. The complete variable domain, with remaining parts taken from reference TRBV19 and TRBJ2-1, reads DGGITQSPKYLFRKEGQNVTLSCEQNLNHDAMYWYRQDPGQGLRLIYYSQIVNDFQKGDIAEGYSVSREKKESFPLTVTSAQKNPTAFYLCASSMAASGGRNEQFFGPGTRLTVL.

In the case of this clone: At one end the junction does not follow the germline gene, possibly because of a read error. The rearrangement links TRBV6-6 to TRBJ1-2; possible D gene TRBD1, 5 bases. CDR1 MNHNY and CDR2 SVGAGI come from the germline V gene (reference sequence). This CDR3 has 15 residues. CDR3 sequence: CASSYPGKGLDGYPF. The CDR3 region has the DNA TGTGCCAGCAGTTACCCTGGTAAGGGGCTTGACGGCTACCCCTTC.

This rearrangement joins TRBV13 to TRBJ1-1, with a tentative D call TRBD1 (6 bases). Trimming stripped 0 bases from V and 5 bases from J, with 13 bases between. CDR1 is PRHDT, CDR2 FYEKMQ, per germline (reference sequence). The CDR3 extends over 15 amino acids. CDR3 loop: CASSLGQTGPTEAFF. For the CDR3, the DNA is TGTGCCAGCAGCTTAGGACAGACAGGTCCAACTGAAGCTTTCTTT.

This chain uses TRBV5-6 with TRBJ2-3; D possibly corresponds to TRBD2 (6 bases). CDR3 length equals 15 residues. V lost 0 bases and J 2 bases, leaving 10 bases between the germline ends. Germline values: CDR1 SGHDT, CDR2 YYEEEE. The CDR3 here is CASSLGGLLTDTQYF. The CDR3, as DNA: TGTGCCAGCAGCTTGGGGGGACTGCTCACAGATACGCAGTATTTT.

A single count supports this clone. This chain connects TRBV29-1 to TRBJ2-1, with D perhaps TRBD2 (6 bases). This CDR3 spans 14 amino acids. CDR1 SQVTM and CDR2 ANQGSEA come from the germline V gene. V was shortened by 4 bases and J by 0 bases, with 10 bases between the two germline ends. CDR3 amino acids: CSVGGVSSYNEQFF. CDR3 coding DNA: TGCAGCGTTGGGGGGGTGAGCTCCTACAATGAGCAGTTCTTC.

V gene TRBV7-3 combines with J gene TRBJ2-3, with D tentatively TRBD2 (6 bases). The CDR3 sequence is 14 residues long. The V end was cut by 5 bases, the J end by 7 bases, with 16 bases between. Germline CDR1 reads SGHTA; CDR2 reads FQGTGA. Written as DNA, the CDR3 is TGTGCCAGCAGCCCCGGTGTGGACTACAATACGCAGTATTTT. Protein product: CASSPGVDYNTQYF.

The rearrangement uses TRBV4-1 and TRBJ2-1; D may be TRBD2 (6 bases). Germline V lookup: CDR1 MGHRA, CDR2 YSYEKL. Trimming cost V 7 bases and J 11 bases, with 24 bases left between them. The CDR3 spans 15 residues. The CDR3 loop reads CASKVRDFRNPQQFF. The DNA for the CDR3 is TGCGCCAGCAAGGTTCGGGACTTCCGCAACCCTCAGCAGTTCTTC.

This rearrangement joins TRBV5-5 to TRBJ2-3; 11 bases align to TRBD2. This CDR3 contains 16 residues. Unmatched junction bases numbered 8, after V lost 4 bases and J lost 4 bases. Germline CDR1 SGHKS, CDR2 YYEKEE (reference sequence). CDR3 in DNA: TGTGCCAGCAGCCTTCATCTAGCGGGGGGTTCAGATACGCAGTATTTT. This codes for CASSLHLAGGSDTQYF.

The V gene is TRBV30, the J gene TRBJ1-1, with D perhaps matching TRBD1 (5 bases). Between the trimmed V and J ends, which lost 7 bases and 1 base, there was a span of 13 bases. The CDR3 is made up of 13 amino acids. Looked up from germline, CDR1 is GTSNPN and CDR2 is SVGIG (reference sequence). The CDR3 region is CASPGGANTEAFF. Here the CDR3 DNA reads TGTGCCTCCCCCGGGGGAGCGAACACTGAAGCTTTCTTT.

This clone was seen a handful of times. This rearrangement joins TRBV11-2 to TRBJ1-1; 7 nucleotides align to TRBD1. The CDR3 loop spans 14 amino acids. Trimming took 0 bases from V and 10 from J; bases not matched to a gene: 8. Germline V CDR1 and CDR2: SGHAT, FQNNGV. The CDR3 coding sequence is TGTGCCAGCAGCTTAGATAGTCGATCAGGGGGAGCTTTCTTT. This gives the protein CASSLDSRSGGAFF.